This TCR beta chain was documented in a study of untreated major depressive disorder. Findings and limits, study-wide: Depressed patients' CD4+ T cells carried increased TRBV05-01 (Vbeta 5.1) usage versus control CD4+ T cells. TRBV25-01 and TRBV02-01 followed the flow pattern without significance.

Each depressed patient was pairwise matched to a non-depressed control for sex, age, current smoking status and body mass index. Depression in patients ranged from moderate to severe. CD4+ T cell purity was typically approximately 95%. The trim removed 5 bases at V and 3 bases at J, leaving 8 bases unmatched. Germline-derived CDR1 and CDR2 are SGDLS and YYNGEE. The CDR3 has 15 amino acids. A remark on this clone: What it binds is unknown.

The data were produced by immunoSEQ multiplex PCR, yet TCRdb's version contains in-frame clones alone and is incomplete. Here the sample spans roughly 14,000 clones, around 90% being singletons. Sequences were obtained from CD4+ T cells from PBMCs. The receptor was isolated from a man younger than 40 with major depressive disorder. The gene calls are TRBV9 and TRBJ2-7; 10 bases match TRBD1. This CDR3 is CASSRSGTGVYEQYF. The CDR3 DNA sequence: TGTGCCAGCAGTCGATCCGGGACAGGGGTCTACGAGCAGTACTTC.